This TCR beta chain emerged from a study of regulatory T cells in long-lasting Graves disease. Study details: Persistent Graves' disease meant over 5 years of antithyroid drugs with positive TSH receptor antibodies.

This clonotype has a count of ten or more. The target antigen is unknown. Library construction for TCR beta used iRepertoire HTBI primers and Arm-PCR of CDR3 regions. TCRdb used MiXCR to reprocess the multiplex PCR reads, holding one entry per CDR3 protein. The top ten hold roughly 6.9% of the sample, which has approximately 500,000 distinct CDR3 sequences, about 22% seen once. This CDR3 contains 14 residues. Trimming stripped 3 bases from V and 6 bases from J, with 14 bases between. The time point: persistent/refractory GD, antithyroid drugs over 5 years with positive TRAb. Following extraction of RNA from PBMCs, that RNA was used to make the TCR library. Graves' disease diagnosis followed American Thyroid Association guidelines. Study-level results: Persistent cases favored TRBV28, TRBJ1-2 and TRBJ2-5. Persistent Graves' patients possessed reduced TCR diversity relative to recently diagnosed ones.

The source of this sequence is a female donor with Graves disease. The V call is TRBV12-3 or TRBV12-4, the J call TRBJ1-1; perhaps TRBD1 as D (5 bases). The source was peripheral blood mononuclear cells (PBMCs), collected when the disease was refractory, from a patient treated with antithyroid drugs. CDR3 DNA sequence: TGTGCCAGCAGTTTGGGGGTCGTCCAGGCTGAAGCTTTCTTT. It specifies CASSLGVVQAEAFF.